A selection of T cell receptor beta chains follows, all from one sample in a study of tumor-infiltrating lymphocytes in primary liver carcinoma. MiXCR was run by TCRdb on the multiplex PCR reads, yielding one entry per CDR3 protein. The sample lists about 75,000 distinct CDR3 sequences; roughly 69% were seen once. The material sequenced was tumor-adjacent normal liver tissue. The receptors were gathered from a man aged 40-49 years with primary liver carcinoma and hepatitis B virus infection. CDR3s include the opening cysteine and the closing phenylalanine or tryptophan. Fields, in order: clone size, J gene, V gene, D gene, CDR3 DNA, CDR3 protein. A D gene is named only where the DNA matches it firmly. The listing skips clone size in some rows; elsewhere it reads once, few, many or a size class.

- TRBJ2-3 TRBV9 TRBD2 TGTGCCGGCAGCGTCCTAGCGGGAGGGAGCACAGATACGCAGTATTTT CAGSVLAGGSTDTQYF
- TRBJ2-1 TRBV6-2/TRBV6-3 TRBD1 TGTGCCAGCACATCAGGGGGTTTCGGGGCCAATGAGCAGTTCTTC CASTSGGFGANEQFF
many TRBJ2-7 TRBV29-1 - TGCAGCGTTGAAGGGGGTCATGAGCAGTACTTC CSVEGGHEQYF
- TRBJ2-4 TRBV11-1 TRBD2 TGTGCCAGCCGCTTTCCAGGGACTATCGGGACCAAAAACATTCAGTACTTC CASRFPGTIGTKNIQYF
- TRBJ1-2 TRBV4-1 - TGCGCCAGCATCCAAGATTACAGAGATTATGGCTACACCTTC CASIQDYRDYGYTF
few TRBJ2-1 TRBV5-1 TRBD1 TGCGCCAGCACCGGGACAGCCCACAGTGAGCAGTTCTTC CASTGTAHSEQFF
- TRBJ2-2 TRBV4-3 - TGCGCCAGCAGCCAAGATTTTGGGGCGGAGCTGTTTTTT CASSQDFGAELFF
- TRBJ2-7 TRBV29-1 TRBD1 TGCATCGCCATGACATCTGGGACAGGCACTCCCTACGAGCAGTACTTC CIAMTSGTGTPYEQYF
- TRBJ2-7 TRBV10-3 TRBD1 TGTGCCACCGTAGCTAACAGGGGGCCGTCCTACGAGCAGTACTTC CATVANRGPSYEQYF
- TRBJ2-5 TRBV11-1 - TGTGCCAGCAGTGGGAAGGTGGAGGTGGAGACCCTGTACTTC CASSGKVEVETLYF
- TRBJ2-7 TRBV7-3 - TGTGCCAGCAGCTTCTCCAGATGGGGCGAGCAGTACTTC CASSFSRWGEQYF
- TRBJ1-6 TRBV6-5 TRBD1 TGTGCCAGCAGTTGGGGGACAGAGGGAGCCCTACACTTT CASSWGTEGALHF
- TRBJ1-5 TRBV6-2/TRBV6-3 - TGTGCCAATAGTTTGGACAGTTATAGCAATCAACCCCAGCATTTT CANSLDSYSNQPQHF
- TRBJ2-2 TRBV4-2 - - CASSQEWASGNPTRELLF
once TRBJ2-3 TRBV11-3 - TGTGCCAGCAACTTTCTTAGCACAGATACGCAGTATTTT CASNFLSTDTQYF
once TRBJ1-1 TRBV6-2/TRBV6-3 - TGTGTCAGCAGTCTTACGCGGGGGAACACTGAAGCTTTTTTT CVSSLTRGNTEAFF
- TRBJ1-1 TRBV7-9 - TGTGCCAGCAGCTACCTGACAGGAAAGGACACTGAAGTTTTCTTT CASSYLTGKDTEVFF
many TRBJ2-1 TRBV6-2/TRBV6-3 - TGTGCCAGCAGTTACGAGACTCACAATGAGCAGTCCTTC CASSYETHNEQSF
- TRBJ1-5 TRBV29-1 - TGCAGCACCGGAGGGGGAGCGAATCAGCCTCAGCATTTT CSTGGGANQPQHF
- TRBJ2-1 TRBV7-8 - TGTGCCGGCAGCCCGCTTGGAGTCTCAGCGGTCTCCTACAATGAGCAGTTGTTC CAGSPLGVSAVSYNEQLF
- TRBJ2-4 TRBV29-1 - TGCAGCGTTTGGAAGGCCGGCAGAAACATTCAGTACTTC CSVWKAGRNIQYF
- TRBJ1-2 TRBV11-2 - TGTGACAGCAGCTCGACGGGCTACTATGACTACACCTTC CDSSSTGYYDYTF
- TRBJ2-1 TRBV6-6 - TGTGCCAGCAGTCACGATACTTACTGGAACTACGAGCAGTTCTTC CASSHDTYWNYEQFF
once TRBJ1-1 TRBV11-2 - TGTGCCGGCAGCCCGCTCGTAGGGTGGAACACTGAAGCTTTCTTT CAGSPLVGWNTEAFF
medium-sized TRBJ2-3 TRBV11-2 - TGTGCCAGCAGCTTACATGCTAGCACAGATACGCAGTATTTT CASSLHASTDTQYF
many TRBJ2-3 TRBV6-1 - TGTGCCAGCAGTGAATGGGCCCTTAGCACAGATACGCAGTATTTT CASSEWALSTDTQYF
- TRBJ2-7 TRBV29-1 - TGCGGCGTTGGGCGGGCCAGGAACTTCTACGAGCAATACTTC CGVGRARNFYEQYF
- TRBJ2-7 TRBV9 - TGTGCCAGCAGCGTGGGGACATCGATATACGAGCAGTATTTC CASSVGTSIYEQYF
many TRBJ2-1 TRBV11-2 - TGTGCCAGCAGCCCCGGGACTTCTTCCTACAATGAGCAGTTCTTC CASSPGTSSYNEQFF
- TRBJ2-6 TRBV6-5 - TGTGCCAGCAGTTACTCTCAGGGTTTATCTGGGACCAACGTCATGACTTTC CASSYSQGLSGTNVMTF
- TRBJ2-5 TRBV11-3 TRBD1 TGTGCCAGCAGCTTCGGGACAGAAGGGACCCAGTACTTC CASSFGTEGTQYF
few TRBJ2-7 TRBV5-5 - TGTGCCAGCAGCTTGGTCTACGAGCAGTACTTC CASSLVYEQYF
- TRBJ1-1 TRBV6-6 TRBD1 TGTGCCAGCGGCACAGGGGGGACTACTGATGCTTTCTTT CASGTGGTTDAFF
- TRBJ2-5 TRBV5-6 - TGTGCCAGCAGCCGGGAAGCAGGCCGGGAGACCCAGTGCTTC CASSREAGRETQCF
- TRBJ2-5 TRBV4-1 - TGCGCCAGCAACCAAGGATCCGTAGGCAGGTGGGAGACCCAGAACTTC CASNQGSVGRWETQNF
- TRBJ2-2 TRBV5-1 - TGCGCCAGCAGCTTGCATATTCAGGGGAACACCGGGGAACTGTTTTTT CASSLHIQGNTGELFF
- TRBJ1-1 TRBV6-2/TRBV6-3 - TGTGCCAGCAGTTACGCCGGGGGTTTCGACCTGAACACTGAAGCTTTATTT CASSYAGGFDLNTEALF
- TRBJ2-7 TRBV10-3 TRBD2 TGTGCCATCAGTTTCGGTACTAGCGACTGCTGCGAGCAGTACTTC CAISFGTSDCCEQYF
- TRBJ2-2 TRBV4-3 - TGCGCCGGCAGCCACCAACCACATGGGGATGAGCCCGGGGAGCTGTTTTTT CAGSHQPHGDEPGELFF
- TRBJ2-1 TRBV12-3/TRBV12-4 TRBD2 TGTGCCAGTAGTACAGCCGGGACTAGCGGGATCGAGGAGCAGTTCTTC CASSTAGTSGIEEQFF
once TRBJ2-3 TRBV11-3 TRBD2 TGTGCCAGCAGTCGGGAGGCCCTACCCACAGATACGCAGTATTTT CASSREALPTDTQYF
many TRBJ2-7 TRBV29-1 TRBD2 TGCAGCTCCCTGACTAGCGACCACGAGCAGTACTTC CSSLTSDHEQYF
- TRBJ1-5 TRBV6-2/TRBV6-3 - TGTGCTAGCAATAGAGGGGGATCCGACACAGATACGCAGCATTTT CASNRGGSDTDTQHF
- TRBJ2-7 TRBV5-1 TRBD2 TGCGCCAACAGTCCCGGACTAGCGGGAGGGCTTAACTACGAGCAGTACTTC CANSPGLAGGLNYEQYF
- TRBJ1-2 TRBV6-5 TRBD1 TGTGCCAGCAGTCGACCCTCGACAGGGAGCTATGGCTACACCTTC CASSRPSTGSYGYTF
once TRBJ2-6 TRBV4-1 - TGCGCCAGCAGATTGTCCACGGGAAAGTCCCGAGTGGATAGGAGGGCCAACGTCCTGACTTTC CASRLSTGKSRVDRRANVLTF
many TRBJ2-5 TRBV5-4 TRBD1 TGTGCCAGCAGCTCCCCCGGGACAGGGCGTGAGACCCAGTACTTC CASSSPGTGRETQYF
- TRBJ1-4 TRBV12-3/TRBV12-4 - TGTGCCAGCAGAGGAATGGCGGCAACTATTGAAAAACTGTCTTTT CASRGMAATIEKLSF
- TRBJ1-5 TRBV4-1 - TGCGCCAGCAGCCAAGATTTGGTCGCAGGGGAGGGTCAGCCCCAGCATTTT CASSQDLVAGEGQPQHF
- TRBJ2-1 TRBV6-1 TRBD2 TGTGCAATCAGTGAACCGGGACTAAACAATGAGCAGTTCTTC CAISEPGLNNEQFF